The TCR beta chain under discussion was sequenced for a study of read filtering for tumor transcriptome and immune sequencing (dated by TCRdb to the early 2020s). Regarding the complete study: The cohort consisted of some 17 male and around 14 female patients, with a mean age of approximately 66 years and an age range of roughly 45 to 85. Using the same bone marrow samples, the study ran both targeted immune repertoire sequencing and bulk whole-transcriptome sequencing and then compared the TCR repertoires from each method. As a main aim, a read-filtering strategy for immune repertoire data was addressed, with the specific question being whether clonotypes supported by a single read should be removed. By revised international staging, fewer than ten patients were R-ISS I, about 15 were R-ISS II and 6 or 7 were R-ISS III. TCR-region mapped reads per sample ranged from about 4.05 to 11 million with IR-seq versus only about 85 to 1,300 with RNA-seq. After DNase treatment, whole-transcriptome libraries were prepared with the TruSeq RNA Access Library Prep Kit. On the study overall, not on this receptor specifically: Compared with RNA-seq, IR-seq captured clonotypes at much greater depth and more reliably, and a smaller IR-seq throughput was enough to identify most of the shared clonotypes. Single-read clonotypes made up roughly 81% of clonotypes but around 3.8% of total reads in IR-seq, and just under 75% of clonotypes and approximately 48% of reads in RNA-seq. Removing single-read clonotypes increased the correlation between IR-seq and RNA-seq shared clonotype proportions. Rather than purified T cells, the sorted CD138-negative fraction was a mixed bone marrow immune population.

V trim: 7 bases; J trim: 7 bases; unmatched bases: 15. Per the germline V gene, MDHEN is the CDR1 and SYDVKM is the CDR2. The CDR3 measures 17 amino acids from cysteine to phenylalanine. The DNA shown is the 51-base CDR3, in frame from base 1. TCR libraries were constructed from approximately 0.4 ug RNA using the Immunoverse kit, and molecular barcoded adaptors covering alpha/delta and beta/gamma chains were employed. The same RNA used for transcriptome sequencing was used for TCR library preparation. An Illumina HiSeq 4000 with 2 x 150 cycles was used to sequence the TCR libraries. In the original analysis: MiXCR aligned TCR reads to human V, D, J and C references and assembled the aligned reads into CDR3 clonotypes, with quality filtering and error correction included. Clonotype counts and gene usage diversity were analyzed with the tcR package in R. Raw mapping reads were checked after the RNA-seq reads had been mapped by STAR aligner version 2.5.3a onto the human GRCh37 genome. To test the effect of sequencing depth on detected clonotypes, IR-seq fastq files were randomly downsampled using Seqtk 1.3. TCRdb itself trimmed the public reads at Q25 with fastp, ran MiXCR and retained productive beta chains. Identical CDR3 protein sequences are pooled into one entry, listed with their most common genes and DNA. Here the V and J calls rest on TCRdb's processing, not on the authors' analysis. The sample table holds roughly 90,000 distinct CDR3 sequences, of which approximately 13% were seen once. Approximately 15% of the sample goes to the ten largest clones.

With regard to this clonotype: The target of this receptor is not known. Base qualities are not at hand, and no much larger clone is one base apart.

Every patient had bone marrow sampled at the time of active disease. Bone marrow mononuclear cells were isolated by Ficoll-Hypaque density gradient centrifugation. CD138-negative cells were obtained by negative selection after labeling with CD138 magnetic microbeads on a MACS separator, removing myeloma plasma cells. Purity of the isolated cells was checked by flow cytometry on an Attune NxT using CD138 antibodies. Total RNA was extracted with TRIzol reagent and quantified with a NanoDrop spectrophotometer. Paired RNA-seq and IR-seq were performed on the CD138-negative bone marrow sample of each patient.

The sample consisted of a population of CD138-negative cells sorted from bone marrow. Per the publication, the cell subset or site label means: bone marrow mononuclear cells depleted of CD138+ plasma/myeloma cells by negative magnetic selection. This TCR came from a donor at least 40 years old with multiple myeloma. The sequence links TRBV28 to TRBJ2-1; the junction holds 11 bases that match TRBD1. The DNA sequence is as follows: TGTGCCAGCACCACCGTGGAGGGGGACAGGGGGTTGAATGAGCAGTTCTTC. Translated, this gives CASTTVEGDRGLNEQFF.